This T cell receptor (beta chain) was sequenced in a study of shared clonotypes between healthy human individuals. Here immunoSEQ multiplex PCR was the method, and the copy in TCRdb shows in-frame clones only, minus some. The data hold about 450,000 clones, with roughly 85% observed a single time. The CDR3 sequence is 15 residues long. With V trimmed by 5 bases and J by 5 bases, 11 bases remained unmatched. Germline CDR1 reads MDHEN; CDR2 reads SYDVKM. General observations from the study: Represented genetic and exposure-history diversity was restricted by having few donors.

Of note for this clone: The antigen is undetermined.

The TCR comes from a woman aged 40 to 50 in good health. Some clones in this sample may be carry-over from other donors' samples. V usage is TRBV28 and J usage is TRBJ2-7; 8 nucleotides align to TRBD1. The sequencing sample was made of PBMCs. The CDR3 DNA reads as TGTGCCAGCAGTATGGGTCGGACAGGGACCCACGAGCAGTACTTC. The encoded protein is CASSMGRTGTHEQYF.